This is a list of T cell receptor beta chains from one sample in a study of T cell responses to AZD1222 COVID-19 vaccine. Sequencing used immunoSEQ multiplex PCR; TCRdb keeps in-frame clones, though not all of them. Among some 150,000 clones listed, around 94% were seen once. The sample here was peripheral blood, taken on day 0 of AZD1222 vaccination. These receptors originate from an adult in good health. The CDR3 runs from the conserved cysteine through the conserved F or W. Fields, in order: V gene, D gene, clone size, J gene, CDR3 DNA, CDR3 protein. The D gene is left open where the match is weak. Part of the rows lack a size; the others show once, few, many or a class for expanded clones.

TRBV23-1	TRBD1	.	TRBJ1-1	TGCGCCAGCAGTCAATTACAGGGGGCGCGGGCTGAAGCTTTCTTT	CASSQLQGARAEAFF
TRBV5-1	.	.	TRBJ2-1	TGCGCCAGCAGCTTGCAGACAGTTTCTTACAATGAGCAGTTCTTC	CASSLQTVSYNEQFF
TRBV5-1	TRBD1	.	TRBJ1-1	TGCGCCAGCGGCGGGGGGACAGGGAGTACTGAAGCTTTCTTT	CASGGGTGSTEAFF
TRBV19	TRBD2	.	TRBJ2-7	TGTGCCAGTAGTATCGGACTAGCGGGAATCCCCTACGAGCAGTACTTC	CASSIGLAGIPYEQYF
TRBV29-1	.	.	TRBJ1-1	TGCAGCGCCCCTGAGTCCTCAGGGGAAGCTTTCTTT	CSAPESSGEAFF
TRBV2	.	.	TRBJ1-2	TGTGCCAGCAGTGAATTCCGCAGGGTAGACTATGGCTACACCTTC	CASSEFRRVDYGYTF
TRBV5-1	.	.	TRBJ2-3	TGCGCCAGCAGCCCCGGGGACACAGATACGCAGTATTTT	CASSPGDTDTQYF
TRBV15	.	once	TRBJ2-3	TGTGCCACCAGCAGCGATCTCGGAAGCACAGATACGCAGTATTTT	CATSSDLGSTDTQYF
TRBV7-9	TRBD2	.	TRBJ2-3	TGTGCCAGCAGCGGAGCCCTAGCGGATAGCACAGATACGCAGTATTTT	CASSGALADSTDTQYF
TRBV6-1	TRBD2	once	TRBJ2-1	TGTGCCAGCAGTGATGGACGGGGACTAGCGGGAGTACTCTACAATGAGCAGTTCTTC	CASSDGRGLAGVLYNEQFF
TRBV19	.	.	TRBJ2-3	TGTGCCAGTAGTCTGCTCGGGACCAACACAGATACGCAGTATTTT	CASSLLGTNTDTQYF
TRBV12-3/TRBV12-4	.	.	TRBJ2-1	TGTGCCAGCAGTCTCAGTATTGAGCAGTTCTTC	CASSLSIEQFF
TRBV5-5	.	.	TRBJ1-1	TGTGCCAGCGGCGGGGGGGCAGGGCGATTGTACACTGAAGCTTTCTTT	CASGGGAGRLYTEAFF
TRBV19	TRBD1	.	TRBJ1-1	TGTGCCAGTAGTGTGACAGGGGGAGGCATTGGGTCGGCTTTCTTT	CASSVTGGGIGSAFF
TRBV19	TRBD2	.	TRBJ2-1	TGTGCCAGTACGGGGAGGGCCTTAAATGAGCAGTTCTTC	CASTGRALNEQFF
TRBV2	.	.	TRBJ1-6	TGTGCCAGCACCCTGGGGGTCGTGGGATCACCCCTCCACTTT	CASTLGVVGSPLHF
TRBV2	.	.	TRBJ1-6	TGTGCCAGCAGTCCGAGGGGATCCGATAATTCACCCCTCCACTTT	CASSPRGSDNSPLHF
TRBV27	TRBD1	.	TRBJ1-4	TGTGCCAGCAGTTTAATAGGGGGCGGTGAAAAACTGTTTTTT	CASSLIGGGEKLFF
TRBV6-6	TRBD2	.	TRBJ2-3	TGTGCCAGCAGTCCCAAGTGGGCAGGGGTGGGACTAGCAATAGATACGCAGTATTTT	CASSPKWAGVGLAIDTQYF
TRBV3-1/TRBV3-2	TRBD1	.	TRBJ2-7	TGTGCCAGCAGCGGTCGACAGGGGACTTTCGACGAGCAGTACTTC	CASSGRQGTFDEQYF
TRBV12-3/TRBV12-4	TRBD2	.	TRBJ2-1	TGTGCCAGCGGGGCGGGAGTGAATAATGAGCAGTTCTTC	CASGAGVNNEQFF
TRBV7-8	.	.	TRBJ1-5	TGTGCCAGCAGCTTACTTCCGCGGGACCAGCCCCAGCATTTT	CASSLLPRDQPQHF
TRBV5-5	TRBD1	.	TRBJ1-5	TGTGCCAGCAGCTGGGCGGGACAGGGGCCCGGACAGCCCCAGCATTTT	CASSWAGQGPGQPQHF
TRBV7-9	.	.	TRBJ1-1	TGTGCCAGCAGCACACAGGGGAACACTGAAGCTTTCTTT	CASSTQGNTEAFF
TRBV6-5	.	.	TRBJ1-4	TGTGCCAGCAGCCACAGAGGGGATGATGAAAAACTGTTTTTT	CASSHRGDDEKLFF
TRBV27	.	.	TRBJ1-4	TGTGCCAGCAGTTTCAGATCGGATGAAAAACTGTTTTTT	CASSFRSDEKLFF
TRBV5-1	.	.	TRBJ2-1	TGCGCCAGCAGCCCCGTGGCGGGAAGCAATGAGCAGTTCTTC	CASSPVAGSNEQFF
TRBV28	.	.	TRBJ1-2	TGTGCCAGCAGTAATGTGGGCAACTATGGCTACACCTTC	CASSNVGNYGYTF
TRBV5-4	TRBD1	.	TRBJ1-4	TGTGCCAGCAGCTTTGTCCCCCGACAGGGGGAAGAAAAACTGTTTTTT	CASSFVPRQGEEKLFF
TRBV6-1	.	.	TRBJ2-7	TGTGCCAGCAGTGAATTGGCGGGACGGGGCTACGAGCAGTACTTC	CASSELAGRGYEQYF
TRBV25-1	TRBD1	.	TRBJ1-2	TGTGCCAGCAGTGAATTAGTTGGCAGGGGGGACTATGGCTACACCTTC	CASSELVGRGDYGYTF
TRBV6-2/TRBV6-3	TRBD2	.	TRBJ2-2	TGTGCCAGCAGTTTACGGCGGGAGGCAACCGGGGAGCTGTTTTTT	CASSLRREATGELFF
TRBV3-1/TRBV3-2	TRBD1	.	TRBJ2-7	TGTGCCAGCAGCCAAATGACAGGGGCCTACGAGCAGTACTTC	CASSQMTGAYEQYF